This T cell receptor (beta chain) was sequenced for a study of regulatory T cells in long-lasting Graves disease. General study findings and limits: Relative to new patients (under 1,000), persistent patients exhibited greater sharing of public clonotypes (approximately 2,500).

Arm-PCR of CDR3 regions and iRepertoire HTBI primers were used to build TCR beta libraries. In the original workflow: Samples jointly harbored 60 or so TRBV and about 14 TRBJ segments. TCRdb used MiXCR to reprocess the multiplex PCR reads, holding one entry per CDR3 protein. The V and J calls shown here were made by TCRdb, not taken from the authors' results. Of 400,000 to 550,000 distinct CDR3 sequences in the sample, about 15% were seen once. This clonotype was seen repeatedly, ten times or more. As yet, its antigen is unknown. Described time point: newly diagnosed GD, antithyroid drugs for less than 3 months. Construction of the TCR library relied on RNA isolated from PBMCs. The data also belong to a second study, concerning T cells in Graves' hyperthyroidism and ophthalmopathy. That source notes: The study defined stable Graves' hyperthyroidism as no ophthalmopathy progression within 18 months.

Here the sequenced sample was peripheral blood mononuclear cells (PBMCs), taken at new diagnosis, from a patient treated with antithyroid drugs. This TCR was sampled from a woman aged 25 to 39 with Graves disease.

The CDR3 reads CASSGTGGNYGYTF. CDR3 nucleotide sequence: TGTGCCAGCAGTGGGACAGGGGGGAACTATGGCTACACCTTC. The chain is built from TRBV2 and TRBJ1-2; TRBD1 agrees at 10 bases. This CDR3 region has 14 residues. The trim removed 4 bases at V and 2 bases at J, leaving 1 base unmatched. From germline, CDR1 is SNHLY and CDR2 FYNNEI.